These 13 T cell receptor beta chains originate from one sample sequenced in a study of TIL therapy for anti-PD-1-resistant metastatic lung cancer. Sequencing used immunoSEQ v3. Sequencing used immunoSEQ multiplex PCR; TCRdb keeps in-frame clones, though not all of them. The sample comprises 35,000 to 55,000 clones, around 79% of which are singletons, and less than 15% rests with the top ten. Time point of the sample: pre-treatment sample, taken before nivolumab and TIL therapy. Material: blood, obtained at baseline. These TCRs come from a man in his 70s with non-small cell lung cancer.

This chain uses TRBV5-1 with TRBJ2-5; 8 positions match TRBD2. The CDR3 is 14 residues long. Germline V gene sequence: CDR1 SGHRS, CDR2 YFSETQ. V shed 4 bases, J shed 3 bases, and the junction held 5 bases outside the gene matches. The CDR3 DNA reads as TGCGCCAGCAGCCATGGACTAGCCGAAGAGACCCAGTACTTC. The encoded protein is CASSHGLAEETQYF. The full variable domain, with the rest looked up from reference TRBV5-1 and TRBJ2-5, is KAGVTQTPRYLIKTRGQQVTLSCSPISGHRSVSWYQQTPGQGLQFLFEYFSETQRNKGNFPGRFSGRQFSNSRSEMNVSTLELGDSALYLCASSHGLAEETQYFGPGTRLLVL.

The CDR3 coding sequence is TGTGCCAGCAGTCCCCCGACAGGGGCATGGAATTCACCCCTCCACTTT. It yields the protein CASSPPTGAWNSPLHF. The J gene is TRBJ1-6, the V gene TRBV27; the match to TRBD1 covers 8 bases. The CDR3 has 16 residues. The J segment lost 7 bases and the V segment lost 5 bases, leaving 10 bases of the junction unmatched. The V gene's germline CDR1 is MNHEY and CDR2 SMNVEV (reference sequence).

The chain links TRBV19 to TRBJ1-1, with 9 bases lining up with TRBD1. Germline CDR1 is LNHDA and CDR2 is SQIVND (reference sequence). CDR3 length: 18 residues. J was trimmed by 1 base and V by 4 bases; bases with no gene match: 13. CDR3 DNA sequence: TGTGCCAGTAGTACCCCCAAACAGGGGGCCGCCGGGAACACTGAAGCTTTCTTT. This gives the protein CASSTPKQGAAGNTEAFF. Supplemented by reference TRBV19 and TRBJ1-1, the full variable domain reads DGGITQSPKYLFRKEGQNVTLSCEQNLNHDAMYWYRQDPGQGLRLIYYSQIVNDFQKGDIAEGYSVSREKKESFPLTVTSAQKNPTAFYLCASSTPKQGAAGNTEAFFGQGTRLTVV.

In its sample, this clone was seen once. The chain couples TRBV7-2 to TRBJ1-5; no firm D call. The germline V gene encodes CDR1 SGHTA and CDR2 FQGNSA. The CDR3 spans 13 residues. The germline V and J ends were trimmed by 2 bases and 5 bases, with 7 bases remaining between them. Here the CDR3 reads CASSLSGYQPQHF. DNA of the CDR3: TGTGCCAGCAGCTTATCGGGGTATCAGCCCCAGCATTTT.

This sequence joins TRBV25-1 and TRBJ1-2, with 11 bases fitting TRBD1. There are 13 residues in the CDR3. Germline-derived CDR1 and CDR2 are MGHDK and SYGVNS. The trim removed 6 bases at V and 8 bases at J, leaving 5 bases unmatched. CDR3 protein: CASREDRGQGYTF. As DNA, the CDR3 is TGTGCCAGCAGGGAGGACAGGGGGCAAGGCTACACCTTC.

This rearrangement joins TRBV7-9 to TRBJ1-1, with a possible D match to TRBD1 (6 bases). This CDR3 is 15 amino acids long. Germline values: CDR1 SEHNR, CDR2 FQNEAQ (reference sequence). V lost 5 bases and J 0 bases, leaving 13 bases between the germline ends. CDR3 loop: CASSTPGDLNTEAFF. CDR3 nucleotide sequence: TGTGCCAGCAGCACGCCAGGGGACTTGAACACTGAAGCTTTCTTT. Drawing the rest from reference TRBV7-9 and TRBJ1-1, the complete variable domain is DTGVSQNPRHKITKRGQNVTFRCDPISEHNRLYWYRQTLGQGPEFLTYFQNEAQLEKSRLLSDRFSAERPKGSFSTLEIQRTEQGDSAMYLCASSTPGDLNTEAFFGQGTRLTVV.

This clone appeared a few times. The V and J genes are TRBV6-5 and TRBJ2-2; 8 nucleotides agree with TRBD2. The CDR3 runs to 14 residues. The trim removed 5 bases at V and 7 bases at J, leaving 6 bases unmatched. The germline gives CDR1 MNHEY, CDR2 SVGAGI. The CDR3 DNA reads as TGTGCCAGCAGTAGTAGCGGGAACGGCGGGGAGCTGTTTTTT. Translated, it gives CASSSSGNGGELFF.

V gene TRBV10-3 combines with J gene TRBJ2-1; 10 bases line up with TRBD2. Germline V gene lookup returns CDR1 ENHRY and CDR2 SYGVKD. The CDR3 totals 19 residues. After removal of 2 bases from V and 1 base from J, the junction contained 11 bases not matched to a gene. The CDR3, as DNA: TGTGCCATCAGTGAGCTCGGTAGCGGGAGGATGGATTCCTACAATGAGCAGTTCTTC. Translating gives CAISELGSGRMDSYNEQFF.

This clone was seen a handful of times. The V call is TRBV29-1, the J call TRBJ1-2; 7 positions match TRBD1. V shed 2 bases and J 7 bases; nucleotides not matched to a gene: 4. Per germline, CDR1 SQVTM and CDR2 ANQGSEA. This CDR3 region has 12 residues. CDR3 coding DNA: TGCAGCGTTGAATTACAGGGGCTTGGCTACACCTTC. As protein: CSVELQGLGYTF.

The CDR3 DNA is TGTGCCAGCAGCTATGAGACAGGGTTTTATTCGAACACCGGGGAGCTGTTTTTT. Translated: CASSYETGFYSNTGELFF. This chain links TRBV7-6 with TRBJ2-2; 7 nucleotides align to TRBD1. The junction had 11 bases not matched to a gene; V was cut back by 4 bases and J by 0 bases. This CDR3 region has 18 residues. Germline V gives CDR1 SGHVS, CDR2 FNYEAQ. The variable domain in full, completed from reference TRBV7-6 and TRBJ2-2, reads GAGVSQSPRYKVTKRGQDVALRCDPISGHVSLYWYRQALGQGPEFLTYFNYEAQQDKSGLPNDRFSAERPEGSISTLTIQRTEQRDSAMYRCASSYETGFYSNTGELFFGEGSRLTVL.

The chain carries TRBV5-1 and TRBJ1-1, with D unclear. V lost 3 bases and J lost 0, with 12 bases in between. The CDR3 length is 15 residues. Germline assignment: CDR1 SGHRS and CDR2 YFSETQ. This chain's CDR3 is CASSSSVVMNTEAFF. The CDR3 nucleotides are TGCGCCAGCAGCTCATCCGTGGTGATGAACACTGAAGCTTTCTTT.

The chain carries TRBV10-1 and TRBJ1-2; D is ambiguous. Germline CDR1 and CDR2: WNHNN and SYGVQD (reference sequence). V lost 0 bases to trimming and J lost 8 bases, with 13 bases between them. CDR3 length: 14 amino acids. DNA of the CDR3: TGCGCCAGCAGTGAGTCACGCGGATTCGGGGGCTACACCTTC. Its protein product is CASSESRGFGGYTF.

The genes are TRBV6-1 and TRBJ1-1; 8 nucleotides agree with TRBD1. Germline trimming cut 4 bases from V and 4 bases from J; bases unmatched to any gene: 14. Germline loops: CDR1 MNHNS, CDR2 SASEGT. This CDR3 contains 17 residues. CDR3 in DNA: TGTGCCAGCAGTGCGCTAGCTGGGACAGGTGGAGGCACTGAAGCTTTCTTT. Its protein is CASSALAGTGGGTEAFF.